This T cell receptor beta chain appears in the sequencing data of a study of control samples from healthy donors and cancer patients. Sequenced by immunoSEQ multiplex PCR; TCRdb stores in-frame clones only, minus some. Of under 150,000 clones listed, under 95% are singletons. Trimming stripped 3 bases from V and 3 bases from J, with 8 bases between. This CDR3 is built from 13 residues. Germline V gene sequence: CDR1 SGHNT, CDR2 YENEEA. The V call is TRBV11-3, the J call TRBJ2-5, with TRBD1 as a possible D gene (6 bases). The TCR comes from a man over 45 with head and neck cancer. Material: PBMCs. The CDR3 region has the DNA TGTGCCAGCAGCTTGTCAGGGGAAGAGACCCAGTACTTC. Its translation: CASSLSGEETQYF.